The 9 T cell receptor beta chains reported below all come from one sample, sequenced in a study of blood T cell repertoires in COVID-19. Libraries were prepared by immunoSEQ multiplex PCR; TCRdb keeps only in-frame clonotypes and omits some of them. In the table there are around 140,000 clones, over 70% of which are singletons. The sample comprised peripheral blood. Receptors originate from a man aged 80 or over with acute or convalescent COVID-19.

The rearrangement uses TRBV9 and TRBJ1-6; 8 bases are a match to TRBD1. This CDR3 spans 12 amino acids. The trim removed 1 base at V and 13 bases at J, leaving 1 base unmatched. Germline V gives CDR1 SGDLS, CDR2 YYNGEE. Here the CDR3 DNA reads TGTGCCAGCAGCGTATCAGGGGGCCCCCTCCACTTT. Translation gives CASSVSGGPLHF.

Comment on this clone: The sample holds other DNA sequences that translate to the same CDR3. The J gene is TRBJ2-2, the V gene TRBV3-1 (or the pseudogene TRBV3-2); no clear D. Trimming shortened V by 1 base and J by 1 base, and 4 bases separated the two germline ends. The germline V gene has CDR1 LGHDT and CDR2 YNNKEL (reference sequence). The CDR3 spans 14 residues. CDR3 DNA sequence: TGTGCCAGCAGCCAAGTGAGGAACACCGGGGAGCTGTTTTTT. Residues: CASSQVRNTGELFF.

The rearrangement uses TRBV19 and TRBJ2-7, with TRBD1 identical over 9 bases. The CDR3 runs 16 residues. Germline V CDR1 and CDR2: LNHDA, SQIVND (reference sequence). V shed 5 bases, J shed 3 bases, and the junction held 11 bases outside the gene matches. The CDR3: CASSFSLGQGYYEQYF. For the CDR3, the DNA is TGTGCCAGTAGTTTCTCCCTCGGACAGGGGTACTACGAGCAGTACTTC. Full variable domain (remainder filled in from reference TRBV19 and TRBJ2-7): DGGITQSPKYLFRKEGQNVTLSCEQNLNHDAMYWYRQDPGQGLRLIYYSQIVNDFQKGDIAEGYSVSREKKESFPLTVTSAQKNPTAFYLCASSFSLGQGYYEQYFGPGTRLTVT.

Only a few counts were recorded for this clone. This chain uses TRBV2 with TRBJ1-6; D possibly corresponds to TRBD1 (6 bases). V lost 10 bases, J lost 9 bases, and 22 bases lay in between. From germline, CDR1 is SNHLY and CDR2 FYNNEI. The CDR3 extends over 15 amino acids. This CDR3 reads CATAPGPGQTSPLHF. CDR3 coding DNA: TGTGCCACAGCGCCCGGGCCGGGACAAACTTCACCCCTCCACTTT. The variable domain in full, with the rest retrieved from reference TRBV2 and TRBJ1-6, is EPEVTQTPSHQVTQMGQEVILRCVPISNHLYFYWYRQILGQKVEFLVSFYNNEISEKSEIFDDQFSVERPDGSNFTLKIRSTKLEDSAMYFCATAPGPGQTSPLHFGNGTRLTVT.

This clone was seen a few times. This sequence joins TRBV28 and TRBJ1-6; 7 bases are a match to TRBD1. V trimming: 4 bases; J trimming: 0 bases; junction bases outside the gene matches: 9. Per the germline V gene, CDR1 is MDHEN and CDR2 is SYDVKM. The CDR3 contains 18 residues. Here the CDR3 reads CASSSPGRQGSYNSPLHF. The DNA of the CDR3 is TGTGCCAGCAGTTCCCCAGGGAGACAGGGCTCCTATAATTCACCCCTCCACTTT.

The chain combines TRBV28 with TRBJ1-1, with 9 nucleotides matching TRBD1. This CDR3 has 17 amino acids. CDR1 is MDHEN and CDR2 is SYDVKM in the germline V gene. J was trimmed by 4 bases and V by 6 bases; bases with no gene match: 15. The CDR3: CASSLGTGRRGATEAFF. DNA for the CDR3: TGTGCCAGCAGCCTCGGGACAGGGAGGCGGGGGGCCACTGAAGCTTTCTTT.

CDR3: CASSRGVAGVRETQYF. CDR3 DNA sequence: TGTGCCAGCAGCCGCGGTGTAGCGGGAGTTCGGGAGACCCAGTACTTC. This chain uses TRBV7-7 with TRBJ2-5; 9 nucleotides match TRBD2. This CDR3 is 16 amino acids long. Trimming cost V 5 bases and J 5 bases; bases outside gene matches: 12. Germline V gene data show CDR1 as SSHAT and CDR2 as FNYEAQ (reference sequence).

The chain is built from TRBV20-1 and TRBJ2-3, with a tentative D call TRBD2 (5 bases). CDR3 size: 15 residues. Per germline, CDR1 DFQATT and CDR2 SNEGSKA (reference sequence). Deletions cut 3 bases from V and 1 base from J, with 14 bases between. The CDR3 DNA reads as TGCAGTGCTAGTTATGCGGGCCTTGGCACAGATACGCAGTATTTT. This encodes CSASYAGLGTDTQYF.

The V call is TRBV5-4, the J call TRBJ1-4; D possibly corresponds to TRBD1 (5 bases). CDR3 length equals 15 residues. CDR1 is SGHNT and CDR2 is YYREEE in the germline V gene (reference sequence). Trimming cost V 2 bases and J 8 bases, with 16 bases left between them. CDR3 in amino acids: CASSFRDSGNEKLFF. Written as DNA, the CDR3 is TGTGCCAGCAGCTTCCGGGACTCCGGGAACGAAAAACTGTTTTTT.